In its sample, the clone carrying this T cell receptor beta chain was seen a few times. Ophthalmopathy patients had Clinical Activity Score at least 3, NOSPECS grade at least 4, duration under 3 months. This sample is part of a study of T cells in Graves' hyperthyroidism and ophthalmopathy. TCR beta CDR3 sequences were amplified from RNA transcripts. A set of HTBI primers served as the primers for a first-round RT-PCR of the TCR CDR3. Via MiXCR, TCRdb re-called the multiplex PCR reads, giving one row per CDR3 protein. The sample holds over 400,000 distinct CDR3 sequences, 20% to 25% seen once. Between the trimmed V and J ends, which lost 5 bases and 7 bases, there was a span of 11 bases. CDR3 size: 12 residues. The germline CDR1 and CDR2 sequences are SEHNR and FQNEAQ (reference sequence).

Sample: blood. This TCR derives from a woman aged 70-85 years with Graves' ophthalmopathy. The chain combines TRBV7-9 with TRBJ2-5; no clear D gene. CDR3 amino acids: CASSETWGTQYF. In DNA, the CDR3 is TGTGCCAGCAGCGAAACATGGGGGACCCAGTACTTC.